The next 19 T cell receptor beta chains were all read from a single sample in a study of T-cell memory formation after mild COVID-19. TCRdb redid the calling of the 5' RACE reads with MiXCR, one entry per CDR3 protein. The table shows around 400,000 distinct CDR3 sequences, with around 24% occurring only once. Sample: PBMCs or a T cell subset sorted from them (not recorded which). Every receptor here comes from an adult woman who had mild COVID-19 (a few samples of this study predate the infection). Cell type and time point are not known.

This chain joins TRBV12-3 or TRBV12-4 and TRBJ2-7; 8 bases line up with TRBD1. The CDR3 length is 15 residues. V trimming: 6 bases; J trimming: 3 bases; junction bases outside the gene matches: 10. CDR3 sequence (DNA): TGTGCCAGCAGCCGAGCAGGGGGCAGAAGCTACGAGCAGTACTTC. Amino acids: CASSRAGGRSYEQYF.

This clonotype was recorded many times. V and J are TRBV5-1 and TRBJ1-1, with 7 bases fitting TRBD1. The CDR3 sequence is 14 residues long. CDR1 is SGHRS and CDR2 is YFSETQ in the germline V gene. V shed 4 bases and J 1 base; nucleotides not matched to a gene: 4. The CDR3 DNA follows: TGCGCCAGCAGCGCGGGACAGTCGAACACTGAAGCTTTCTTT. Translating it yields CASSAGQSNTEAFF.

This clonotype was counted only a few times. As DNA, the CDR3 is TGTGCCAGCAGCCCCGGAGTGGGGCACGGAACCAAAAACATTCAGTACTTC. Protein product: CASSPGVGHGTKNIQYF. The V call is TRBV7-2, the J call TRBJ2-4; D is perhaps TRBD1 (5 bases). Between the trimmed V and J ends, which lost 5 bases and 2 bases, there was a span of 19 bases. The CDR3 covers 17 residues. Per germline, CDR1 SGHTA and CDR2 FQGNSA.

The gene calls are TRBV6-5 and TRBJ1-4; D is possibly TRBD1 (5 bases). Germline V gene data show CDR1 as MNHEY and CDR2 as SVGAGI. V lost 0 bases and J lost 5, with 13 bases in between. The CDR3 has 16 amino acids. The chain's CDR3 is CASSYSTRGRNEKLFF. The CDR3 nucleotides read TGTGCCAGCAGTTACTCAACCCGGGGGAGAAATGAAAAACTGTTTTTT.

The sample holds a few counts of this clonotype. This rearrangement joins TRBV7-9 to TRBJ2-3; no definite D call. The CDR3 loop spans 17 amino acids. Trimming pared 5 bases from V and 2 bases from J, leaving 20 bases between. The germline V gene has CDR1 SEHNR and CDR2 FQNEAQ (reference sequence). The CDR3 bases are TGTGCCAGCAGCAGCTTACATAGTAGGACGAACACAGATACGCAGTATTTT. This codes for CASSSLHSRTNTDTQYF.

This clonotype was counted only a few times. The chain uses TRBV6-5 and TRBJ2-3; 7 bases are shared with TRBD1. The V segment lost 5 bases and the J segment 1 base; nucleotides outside the gene matches: 6. The length of the CDR3 is 15 residues. Germline V gene lookup returns CDR1 MNHEY and CDR2 SVGAGI. The CDR3 protein is CASSRHRGGTDTQYF. For the CDR3, the DNA is TGTGCCAGCAGTAGGCACAGGGGTGGCACAGATACGCAGTATTTT.

This chain joins TRBV10-3 and TRBJ1-1; D is uncertain. The germline V gene encodes CDR1 ENHRY and CDR2 SYGVKD. Trimming pared 10 bases from V and 7 bases from J, leaving 19 bases between. The CDR3 has 13 amino acids. In DNA, the CDR3 is TGTGCCACCAGAACAGAGAACAAGGGTGAAGCTTTCTTT. Translating gives CATRTENKGEAFF.

The CDR3 spells CSGGQSNTEAFF. Here the CDR3 DNA reads TGCAGTGGGGGACAGTCGAACACTGAAGCTTTCTTT. J is TRBJ1-1 and V is TRBV20-1; 7 nucleotides align to TRBD1. V dropped 7 bases and J dropped 1; count of bases not matched to a gene: 3. Germline V gene data show CDR1 as DFQATT and CDR2 as SNEGSKA (reference sequence). This CDR3 comprises 12 residues.

This clonotype was observed a handful of times. In DNA, the CDR3 is TGTGCCAGCAGTTGGAAAGCGGCTAGCTCCTACGAGCAGTACTTC. Translating gives CASSWKAASSYEQYF. The chain employs TRBV6-5 and TRBJ2-7, with TRBD2 as a possible D gene (5 bases). V lost 4 bases and J 0 bases, leaving 13 bases between the germline ends. Germline values: CDR1 MNHEY, CDR2 SVGAGI. The CDR3 has 15 residues.

The chain links TRBV12-5 to TRBJ1-2; the D gene is possibly TRBD1 (5 bases). CDR1 is LGHNT and CDR2 is FRNRAP in the germline V gene. This CDR3 has 13 amino acids. V shed 5 bases and J shed 4 bases, with 11 bases lying between them. CDR3 in amino acids: CASGEGTFYGYTF. CDR3 nucleotides: TGTGCTAGTGGTGAGGGGACCTTCTATGGCTACACCTTC.

In its sample, this clonotype was seen many times. The DNA for the CDR3 is TGCAGTGCTAGAGATGGCAAGGAACATCTTTCCAATGAGCAGTTCTTC. This gives the protein CSARDGKEHLSNEQFF. This chain joins TRBV20-1 and TRBJ2-1; D remains ambiguous. The V end was cut by 0 bases, the J end by 6 bases, with 18 bases between. Looked up from germline, CDR1 is DFQATT and CDR2 is SNEGSKA (reference sequence). The CDR3 sequence is 16 residues long.

The genes are TRBV5-4 and TRBJ1-2; 8 nucleotides match TRBD1. The CDR3 is made up of 14 amino acids. Germline assignment: CDR1 SGHNT and CDR2 YYREEE (reference sequence). The V gene end was trimmed by 4 bases and the J gene end by 8 bases; junction bases not matched to a gene: 10. CDR3 protein: CASSLTGVYRGYTF. CDR3 DNA sequence: TGTGCCAGCAGCCTGACAGGGGTATATCGAGGCTACACCTTC.

This clonotype was picked up a small number of times. The chain has TRBV5-1 and TRBJ2-7; 7 bases are a match to TRBD1. The CDR3 runs 15 residues. Germline CDR1 SGHRS, CDR2 YFSETQ. With 3 bases clipped from V and 3 bases from J, the junction kept 9 bases outside the gene matches. Here the CDR3 reads CASSSRTGLLYEQYF. DNA for the CDR3: TGCGCCAGCAGCTCAAGGACAGGTCTCCTCTACGAGCAGTACTTC.

The chain has TRBV20-1 and TRBJ1-2; D unresolved. CDR3 length equals 17 residues. In germline, CDR1 is DFQATT, CDR2 SNEGSKA (reference sequence). V was pared by 1 base and J by 2 bases, with 20 bases between. The CDR3 region is CSARGAQVGEVNYGYTF. CDR3 DNA: TGCAGTGCTAGAGGGGCCCAGGTCGGGGAGGTAAACTATGGCTACACCTTC.

CDR3 in amino acids: CASSESARETQYF. Here the CDR3 DNA reads TGTGCCAGCAGTGAATCCGCCCGAGAGACCCAGTACTTC. V and J are TRBV25-1 and TRBJ2-5; no definite D call. CDR1 is MGHDK, CDR2 SYGVNS, per germline. Trimming removed 1 base at V and 4 bases at J, with 7 bases between. The CDR3 runs to 13 residues.

The CDR3 loop reads CASWGGVNEQFF. The CDR3 bases are TGTGCCTCGTGGGGAGGGGTCAATGAGCAGTTCTTC. This chain uses TRBV10-3 with TRBJ2-1; 7 bases line up with TRBD2. CDR3 length equals 12 residues. Germline CDR1 ENHRY, CDR2 SYGVKD. With 11 bases clipped from V and 6 bases from J, the junction kept 7 bases outside the gene matches.

In its sample, this clonotype was seen a few times. The chain carries TRBV6-2 or TRBV6-3 and TRBJ2-7; either TRBD1 or TRBD2 may fit D (5 bases each). Germline V gene lookup returns CDR1 MNHEY and CDR2 SVGEGT. With 0 bases removed from V and 6 bases from J, the gap between germline ends came to 18 bases. The CDR3 length is 16 residues. Here the CDR3 reads CASSYSILRGRGEQYF. CDR3 DNA: TGTGCCAGCAGTTACTCGATCCTGAGGGGCCGGGGCGAGCAGTACTTC.

This sequence joins TRBV12-3 or TRBV12-4 and TRBJ2-5; 10 positions match TRBD1. The CDR3 is 14 amino acids. The V segment lost 5 bases and the J segment 4 bases; nucleotides outside the gene matches: 4. The CDR3 reads CASSDRGLGETQYF. The CDR3 DNA follows: TGTGCCAGCAGTGACAGGGGGCTGGGAGAGACCCAGTACTTC.

The chain is built from TRBV18 and TRBJ2-5; D gene ambiguous. The CDR3 spans 14 residues. Trimming left V 0 bases short and J 2 bases short, with 7 bases between. Per the germline V gene, CDR1 is KGHSH and CDR2 is LQKENI. In nucleotides, the CDR3 is TGTGCCAGCTCACCACCGTCACCTCAAGAGACCCAGTACTTC. It yields the protein CASSPPSPQETQYF. Full variable domain (rest looked up from reference TRBV18 and TRBJ2-5): NAGVMQNPRHLVRRRGQEARLRCSPMKGHSHVYWYRQLPEEGLKFMVYLQKENIIDESGMPKERFSAEFPKEGPSILRIQQVVRGDSAAYFCASSPPSPQETQYFGPGTRLLVL.